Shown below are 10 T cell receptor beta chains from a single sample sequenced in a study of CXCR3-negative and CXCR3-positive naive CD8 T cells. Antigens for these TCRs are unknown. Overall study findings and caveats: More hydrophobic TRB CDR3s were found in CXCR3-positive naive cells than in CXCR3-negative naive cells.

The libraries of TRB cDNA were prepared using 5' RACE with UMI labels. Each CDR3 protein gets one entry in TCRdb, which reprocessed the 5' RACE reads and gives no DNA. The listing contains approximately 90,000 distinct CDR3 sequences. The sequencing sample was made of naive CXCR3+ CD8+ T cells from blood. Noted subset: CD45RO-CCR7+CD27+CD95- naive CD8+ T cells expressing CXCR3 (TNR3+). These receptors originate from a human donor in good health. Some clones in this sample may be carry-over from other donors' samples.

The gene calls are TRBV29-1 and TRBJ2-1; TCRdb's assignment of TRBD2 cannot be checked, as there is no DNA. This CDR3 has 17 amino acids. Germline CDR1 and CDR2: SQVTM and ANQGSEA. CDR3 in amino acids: CSVEPLRGGRAVNEQFF.

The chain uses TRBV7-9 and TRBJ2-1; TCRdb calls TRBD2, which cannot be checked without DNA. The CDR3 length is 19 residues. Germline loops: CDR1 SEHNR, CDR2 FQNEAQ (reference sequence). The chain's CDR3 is CASSSRHVEGHFTYNEQFF.

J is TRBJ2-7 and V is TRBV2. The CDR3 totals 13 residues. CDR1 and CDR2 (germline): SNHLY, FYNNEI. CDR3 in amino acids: CASERSDSYEQYF.

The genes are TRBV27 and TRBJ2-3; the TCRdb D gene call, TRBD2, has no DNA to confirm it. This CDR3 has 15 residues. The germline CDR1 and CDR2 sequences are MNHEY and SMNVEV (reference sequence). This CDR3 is CASSSGTAYTDTQYF.

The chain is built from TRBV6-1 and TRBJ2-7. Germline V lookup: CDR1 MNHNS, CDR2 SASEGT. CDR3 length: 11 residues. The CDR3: CASRIDYEQYF.

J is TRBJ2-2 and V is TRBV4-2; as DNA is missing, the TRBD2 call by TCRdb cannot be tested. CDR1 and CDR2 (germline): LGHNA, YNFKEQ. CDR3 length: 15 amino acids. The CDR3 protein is CASSSRLGNTGELFF.

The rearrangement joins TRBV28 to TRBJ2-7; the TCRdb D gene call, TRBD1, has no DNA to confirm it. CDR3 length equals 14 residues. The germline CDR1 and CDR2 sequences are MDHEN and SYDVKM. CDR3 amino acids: CASSPDRGWYEQYF.

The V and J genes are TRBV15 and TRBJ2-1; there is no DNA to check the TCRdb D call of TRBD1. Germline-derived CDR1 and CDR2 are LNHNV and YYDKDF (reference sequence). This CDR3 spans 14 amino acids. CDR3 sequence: CATSLTEVVDEQFF.

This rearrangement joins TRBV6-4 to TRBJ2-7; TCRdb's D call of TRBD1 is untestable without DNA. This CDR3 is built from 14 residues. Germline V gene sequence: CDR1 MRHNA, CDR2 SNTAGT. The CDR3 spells CASSPGTGGDEQYF.

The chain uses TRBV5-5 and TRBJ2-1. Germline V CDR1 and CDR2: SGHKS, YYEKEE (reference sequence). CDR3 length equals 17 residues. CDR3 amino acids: CASSLDVVYRTRDEQFF.